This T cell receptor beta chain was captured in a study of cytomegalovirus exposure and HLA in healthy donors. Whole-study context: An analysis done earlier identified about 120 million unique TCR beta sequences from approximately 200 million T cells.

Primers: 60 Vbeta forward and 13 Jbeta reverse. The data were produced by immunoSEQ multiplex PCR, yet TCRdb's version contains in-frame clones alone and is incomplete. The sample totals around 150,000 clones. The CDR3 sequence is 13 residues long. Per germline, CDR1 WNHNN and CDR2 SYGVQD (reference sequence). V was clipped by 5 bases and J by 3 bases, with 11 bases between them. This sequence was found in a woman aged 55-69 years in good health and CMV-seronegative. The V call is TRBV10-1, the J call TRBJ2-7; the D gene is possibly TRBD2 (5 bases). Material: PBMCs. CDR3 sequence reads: CASSIGSVYEQYF. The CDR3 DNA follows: TGCGCCAGCAGTATTGGGAGCGTCTACGAGCAGTACTTC.